This T cell receptor beta chain was captured by sequencing in a study of CD8 T cells in Susac syndrome. Study summary: Eight or nine of the sequenced Susac syndrome patients were in remission, and about 6 had active disease.

Random hexamers were used to reverse transcribe the RNA input (about 0.5 to 1 ug). By means of immunoSEQ multiplex PCR, TCR beta CDR3 spanning 54 Vbeta and 13 Jbeta underwent amplification. TCRdb reprocessed the immunoSEQ multiplex PCR reads via MiXCR and lists one record per CDR3 protein. The sample lists about 200,000 distinct CDR3 sequences, 91% seen once, with over 0.075% in the top ten. Study observations and caveats: Where Susac syndrome CD4+ T cell repertoires were concerned, no clonal expansion was evident.

About this clonotype itself: What it binds is unknown.

The CDR3 runs to 13 residues. V was trimmed by 3 bases and J by 3 bases, leaving 6 bases between them. Germline V gene sequence: CDR1 SGHDT, CDR2 YYEEEE. TCR beta was sequenced from blood CD8+ and CD4+ T cells. Sample: CD4+ T cells from PBMCs. The rearrangement joins TRBV5-6 to TRBJ1-4; D is uncertain. The TCR comes from a human donor with Susac syndrome. CDR3 loop: CASSSGSNEKLFF. The CDR3 nucleotides are TGTGCCAGCAGCTCGGGGTCTAATGAAAAACTGTTTTTT.